This TCR beta chain was identified during a study of shared clonotypes between healthy human individuals. Study results and limitations: As a rule, naive subsets had a larger estimated richness than memory subsets.

Authors' processing steps: ImmunoSEQ only sent back junction sequences with no quality scores, so filtering was done differently. Assay: immunoSEQ multiplex PCR; the TCRdb copy retains only in-frame clones and omits some. V and J calls and clone size follow that table, whereas D and trimming were derived from the DNA. The sample carries around 350,000 clones, around four fifths recorded once. In the case of this clone: Its antigen is as yet unknown.

Germline-derived CDR1 and CDR2 are WSHSY and SAAADI. This CDR3 contains 12 residues. With 6 bases removed from V and 4 bases from J, the gap between germline ends came to 10 bases. The study drew its donors from healthy HIV-negative adults without recent acute infections or vaccinations. Among the donors, all were Caucasian adults who lived in Nashville, Tennessee. This receptor was taken from a man aged 30 to 39 in good health. The chain is built from TRBV10-2 and TRBJ2-7; D unresolved. Material for sequencing was memory CD4+ T cells sorted from blood. The subset denotes: CD45RA-negative fraction. CDR3 nucleotide sequence: TGCGCCAGCAGCCTGAATCAATACGAGCAGTACTTC. This gives the protein CASSLNQYEQYF.